A selection of T cell receptor beta chains follows, all from one sample in a study of neurological immune-mediated disorders. TCRdb reanalysed the 5' RACE reads using MiXCR and keeps one entry per CDR3 protein. The data contain about 79,000 distinct CDR3 sequences, approximately 14% of them singletons. Specimen: PBMCs. The source of these receptors is a woman in her forties or fifties in good health. Each CDR3 is given with its conserved first and last residue. A D gene is named only where the DNA matches it firmly. Where a row states a size, it is once, few, many or the class of an expanded clone; other rows omit it.

many | - | TRBJ2-1 | TRBV20-1 | CSARSKVGTNEQFF | TGCAGTGCTAGATCAAAGGTTGGGACAAATGAGCAGTTCTTC
many | TRBD2 | TRBJ2-3 | TRBV10-3 | CAIRGTSGSTDTQYF | TGTGCCATCAGGGGGACTAGCGGGAGCACAGATACGCAGTATTTT
many | - | TRBJ2-7 | TRBV29-1 | CSVEDRWDSYEQYF | TGCAGCGTTGAAGATCGTTGGGACTCCTACGAGCAGTACTTC
many | TRBD1 | TRBJ1-1 | TRBV10-3 | CAIRTDRATEAFF | TGTGCCATCAGGACAGACAGGGCCACTGAAGCTTTCTTT
- | TRBD1 | TRBJ2-2 | TRBV11-3 | CASSLAHMDRSTGELFF | TGTGCCAGCAGCTTAGCCCACATGGACAGGAGCACCGGGGAGCTGTTTTTT
- | TRBD1 | TRBJ2-1 | TRBV7-2 | CASSLGVLSGTGQFF | TGTGCCAGCAGCTTAGGAGTTTTATCCGGGACAGGGCAGTTCTTC
many | - | TRBJ2-2 | TRBV20-1 | CSAEPGGANTGELFF | TGCAGTGCTGAGCCGGGGGGCGCGAACACCGGGGAGCTGTTTTTT
many | - | TRBJ1-1 | TRBV5-5 | CASNLGRTEAFF | TGTGCCAGCAACTTGGGACGAACTGAAGCTTTCTTT
many | TRBD2 | TRBJ2-3 | TRBV28 | CAGRGASGRPDTQYF | TGTGCGGGGAGGGGAGCTAGCGGGCGCCCAGATACGCAGTATTTT
many | - | TRBJ1-1 | TRBV5-1 | CASSDLQGSLEAFF | TGCGCCAGCAGCGACCTCCAGGGGTCCCTTGAAGCTTTCTTT
many | - | TRBJ2-1 | TRBV5-1 | CASSLDPPASHNEQFF | TGCGCCAGCAGCTTGGATCCCCCGGCGTCCCACAATGAGCAGTTCTTC
many | - | TRBJ2-7 | TRBV3-1 | CASSQGNRYEQYF | TGTGCCAGCAGCCAAGGTAACAGATACGAGCAGTACTTC
few | - | TRBJ1-5 | TRBV20-1 | CSAREGGIRGYNQPQHF | TGCAGTGCTAGAGAGGGAGGGATCAGGGGTTACAATCAGCCCCAGCATTTT
many | TRBD1 | TRBJ2-2 | TRBV5-1 | CASSLAPGTGGTGELFF | TGCGCCAGCAGCTTGGCCCCCGGGACAGGGGGCACCGGGGAGCTGTTTTTT
many | TRBD2 | TRBJ2-5 | TRBV7-2 | CAFGGSGETQYF | TGTGCCTTCGGCGGGAGCGGGGAGACCCAGTACTTC
many | TRBD2 | TRBJ2-3 | TRBV12-3/TRBV12-4 | CASSSSGNTQYF | TGTGCCAGCAGCTCTAGCGGAAATACGCAGTATTTT
many | - | TRBJ2-1 | TRBV20-1 | CSARDPVGPANEQFF | TGCAGTGCTAGAGATCCTGTGGGGCCCGCTAATGAGCAGTTCTTC
- | - | TRBJ2-2 | TRBV24-1 | CSTSPTSNTGELFF | TGTTCTACCAGTCCTACATCGAACACCGGGGAGCTGTTTTTT
many | - | TRBJ1-1 | TRBV5-1 | CASSLMRGEGNSEAFF | TGCGCCAGCAGCTTGATGCGGGGAGAGGGGAACAGTGAAGCTTTCTTT
many | TRBD2 | TRBJ2-3 | TRBV20-1 | CSARGASGRRPDTQYF | TGCAGTGCTAGAGGTGCTAGCGGGAGGAGGCCAGATACGCAGTATTTT
many | TRBD1 | TRBJ1-4 | TRBV5-6 | CASSFTGEEKLFF | TGTGCCAGCAGCTTTACAGGGGAGGAAAAACTGTTTTTT
many | TRBD2 | TRBJ2-6 | TRBV20-1 | CSASTSGSSGANVLTF | TGCAGTGCGTCGACTAGCGGGAGCTCTGGGGCCAACGTCCTGACTTTC
many | - | TRBJ2-7 | TRBV5-1 | CASSTPAMADEQYF | TGCGCCAGCAGTACCCCTGCAATGGCGGATGAGCAGTACTTC
many | - | TRBJ1-1 | TRBV2 | CAAAGVQRGTEAFF | TGTGCCGCAGCAGGAGTCCAAAGGGGCACTGAAGCTTTCTTT
many | - | TRBJ2-6 | TRBV20-1 | CSARTGLSGANVLTF | TGCAGTGCTAGAACGGGACTCTCTGGGGCCAACGTCCTGACTTTC
many | TRBD1 | TRBJ2-7 | TRBV29-1 | CSVEPGQGTYEQYF | TGCAGCGTTGAGCCAGGACAGGGGACCTACGAGCAGTACTTC
many | - | TRBJ2-7 | TRBV7-2 | CASRKGEWSSYEQYF | TGTGCCAGCAGAAAAGGGGAGTGGAGCTCCTACGAGCAGTACTTC
many | TRBD1 | TRBJ1-2 | TRBV20-1 | CSARDDDRGNYGYTF | TGCAGTGCTAGAGATGACGACAGGGGGAACTATGGCTACACCTTC
many | - | TRBJ1-2 | TRBV20-1 | CSAPKQGWDGYTF | TGCAGTGCTCCTAAACAGGGTTGGGATGGCTACACCTTC
many | - | TRBJ2-3 | TRBV20-1 | CSARGLVPLWYF | TGCAGTGCTAGAGGTCTAGTCCCCCTCTGGTATTTT
many | - | TRBJ1-2 | TRBV2 | CASTERYSGYTF | TGTGCCAGCACAGAAAGGTATTCCGGCTACACCTTC
many | - | TRBJ2-7 | TRBV7-2 | CASSSLGSYEQYF | TGTGCCAGCAGCTCCTTGGGGTCCTACGAGCAGTACTTC
- | TRBD2 | TRBJ2-1 | TRBV29-1 | CSVHKPGTSGSFNNEQFF | TGCAGCGTTCATAAACCGGGGACTAGCGGGAGTTTCAACAATGAGCAGTTCTTC
many | - | TRBJ2-3 | TRBV5-1 | CASSPEYTDTQYF | TGCGCCAGCAGCCCCGAGTACACAGATACGCAGTATTTT
- | - | TRBJ1-1 | TRBV7-9 | CASSSQGFRAFF | TGTGCCAGCAGCTCGCAGGGATTTCGGGCTTTCTTT
many | TRBD1 | TRBJ2-2 | TRBV5-1 | CASSGQGPNTGELFF | TGCGCCAGCAGCGGACAGGGTCCGAACACCGGGGAGCTGTTTTTT
many | TRBD1 | TRBJ2-1 | TRBV20-1 | CSAPPGQGANEQFF | TGCAGTGCTCCCCCGGGACAGGGGGCGAATGAGCAGTTCTTC
- | - | TRBJ1-5 | TRBV5-6 | CASSFHGFNQPQHF | TGTGCCAGCAGCTTCCACGGATTCAATCAGCCCCAGCATTTT
many | - | TRBJ1-2 | TRBV6-6 | CASSYALRGDYGYTF | TGTGCCAGCAGTTACGCCCTCCGGGGTGATTATGGCTACACCTTC
many | - | TRBJ2-7 | TRBV5-1 | CASSVAEPYEQYF | TGCGCCAGCAGCGTGGCAGAGCCCTACGAGCAGTACTTC
- | - | TRBJ2-7 | TRBV21-1 | CASSIYLCSAVGSHYEQYF | -